This TCR beta chain was sequenced for a study of shared T cell receptors in the human thymus. The data were produced by immunoSEQ multiplex PCR, yet TCRdb's version contains in-frame clones alone and is incomplete. This table holds approximately 580,000 clones, 78% found once. The J segment lost 5 bases and the V segment lost 0 bases, leaving 2 bases of the junction unmatched. This CDR3 contains 14 residues. CDR1 SGHDN and CDR2 FVKESK come from the germline V gene. These data also formed part of another study, on human thymus T cells. As that study records: In corrective heart surgery, resections were taken, and these provided the thymus tissue.

Source material: thymocytes. The clonotype originates from a boy younger than two with a congenital heart defect. The chain joins TRBV14 to TRBJ2-3, with 7 bases aligning to TRBD2. DNA for the CDR3: TGTGCCAGCAGCCAAGAAAGGGAGGGAGATACGCAGTATTTT. It codes for CASSQEREGDTQYF.